The sequence of this T cell receptor (beta chain) was determined in a study of T cell responses to AZD1222 COVID-19 vaccine. V gave up 3 bases and J gave up 5 bases; unmatched junction bases: 17. The germline V gene has CDR1 SGHNT and CDR2 YYREEE (reference sequence). CDR3 size: 18 residues. Study-wide results and caveats: Repertoire sampling occurred only after the peak T cell response. White British ancestry dominated among donors, who included more females, and clonal diversity was possibly underestimated. Just a handful of people given AZD1222 tested seropositive at baseline.

The repertoire was sequenced with immunoSEQ multiplex PCR; TCRdb's copy has only in-frame clones and lacks some. The data hold 100,000 to 150,000 clones, with around 90% observed a single time. In the case of this clone: Its antigen is not identified.

The origin of this receptor is an adult in good health. The specimen was peripheral blood, collected on day 0 of MenACWY control vaccination. V gene TRBV5-4 combines with J gene TRBJ2-3, with 8 bases that match TRBD1. The CDR3 is CASSSGQGELTYGDTQYF. The CDR3 DNA reads as TGTGCCAGCAGCTCTGGACAGGGCGAGCTGACATACGGAGATACGCAGTATTTT.